Following are 2 T cell receptor beta chains from one sample sequenced in a study of tumor and adjacent non-tumor tissue in lung cancer. RNA was extracted from bulk tissue without any cell sorting. TCRbeta libraries were built with three rounds of nested PCR, modified from ARM-PCR. TCRdb used MiXCR to reprocess the multiplex PCR reads, holding one entry per CDR3 protein. The sample carries 120,000 or so distinct CDR3 sequences, 66% recorded once. The specimen was lung tumor tissue. Receptor source: a man aged 30 to 39 with non-small cell lung cancer.

A remark on this clonotype: A read error may produce the germline difference seen at one junction end. The chain employs TRBV11-2 and TRBJ2-1; weak D call: TRBD2 (5 bases). Germline V CDR1 and CDR2: SGHAT, FQNNGV. The CDR3 is 17 residues long. The CDR3 reads CVSSLLNWERVYEEQFF. CDR3 nucleotide sequence: TGTGTCAGCAGCTTATTAAATTGGGAGCGAGTCTACGAAGAGCAGTTCTTC.

This chain uses TRBV28 with TRBJ1-6; D remains ambiguous. This CDR3 region has 12 residues. With 6 bases removed from V and 10 bases from J, the gap between germline ends came to 10 bases. Germline V gives CDR1 MDHEN, CDR2 SYDVKM. In DNA, the CDR3 is TGTGCCAGCAGCACCGGGTTGTCACCCCTCCACTTT. It is translated as CASSTGLSPLHF.